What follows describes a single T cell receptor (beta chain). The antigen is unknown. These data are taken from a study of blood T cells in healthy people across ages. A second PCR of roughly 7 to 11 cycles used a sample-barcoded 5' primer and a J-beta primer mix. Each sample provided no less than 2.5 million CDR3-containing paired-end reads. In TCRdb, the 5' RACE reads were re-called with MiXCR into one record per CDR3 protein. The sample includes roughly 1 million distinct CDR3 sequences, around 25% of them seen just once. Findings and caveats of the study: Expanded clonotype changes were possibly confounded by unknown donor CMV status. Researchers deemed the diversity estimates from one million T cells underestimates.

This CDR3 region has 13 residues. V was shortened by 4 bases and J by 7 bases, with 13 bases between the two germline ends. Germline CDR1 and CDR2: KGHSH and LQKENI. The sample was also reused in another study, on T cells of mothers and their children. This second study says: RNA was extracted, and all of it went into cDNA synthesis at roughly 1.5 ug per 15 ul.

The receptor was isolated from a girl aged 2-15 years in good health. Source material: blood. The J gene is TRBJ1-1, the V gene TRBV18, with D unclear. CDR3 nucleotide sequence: TGTGCCAGCTCACTCGGACGGGAGGGTGAAGCTTTCTTT. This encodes CASSLGREGEAFF.